The TCR beta chain under discussion was sequenced for a study of blood T cell repertoires in COVID-19. This clone was recorded only once. The CDR3 extends over 14 amino acids. The germline gives CDR1 SGHKS, CDR2 YYEKEE (reference sequence). V lost 5 bases and J lost 4; bases outside the gene matches: 8. Per the study methods: Amplification of reference gene primers provided the estimated nucleated cell counts. TCRdb's table, derived via immunoSEQ multiplex PCR, lists solely in-frame clones and lacks some. D and trimming come from the DNA, and the V and J calls and clone size come from that table. The sample yields about 270,000 clones, 88% seen once.

The chain uses TRBV5-5 and TRBJ2-7, with TRBD2 identical over 8 bases. The sequenced sample consisted of PBMCs or T cells enriched from blood (not recorded which). The origin of this receptor is a woman in her 50s who had recovered from COVID-19. CDR3 bases: TGTGCCAGCAGAAGGAGCGGGAGTTTTTACGAGCAGTACTTC. This gives the protein CASRRSGSFYEQYF.